This T cell receptor beta chain appears in the sequencing data of a study of identifying expanded T cells in peripheral blood. Findings and limits, study-wide: Variance in clone template counts between approximately 2-week samples significantly increased with total template count across all healthy donors.

Trimming pared 4 bases from V and 1 base from J, leaving 10 bases between. The germline CDR1 and CDR2 sequences are GTSNPN and SVGIG (reference sequence). The CDR3 is 13 amino acids. To note about this clone: Its antigen remains unknown.

Profiling relied on immunoSEQ multiplex PCR, and the TCRdb table lists in-frame clones only, not all of them. The repertoire holds around 90,000 clones, with more than 70% as singletons. The TCR was taken from a person aged 18 to 69 in good health. The sequenced sample consisted of blood. The V gene is TRBV30, the J gene TRBJ1-1, with a weak D call TRBD1 (5 bases). CDR3 protein: CAWTRAANTEAFF. The CDR3 coding sequence is TGTGCCTGGACCAGGGCTGCGAACACTGAAGCTTTCTTT.